The present TCR beta chain was sequenced within a study of blood T cells in healthy people across ages. The trim removed 10 bases at V and 6 bases at J, leaving 7 bases unmatched. Germline V gives CDR1 WSHSY, CDR2 SAAADI. The CDR3 is 14 residues long. Per sample, extraction of total RNA gave at least 5.5 micrograms in every case. With a J-beta primer mix and a sample-barcoded 5' primer, a second PCR ran 7 to 11 cycles. Each CDR3 protein gets one entry after TCRdb re-called the 5' RACE reads with MiXCR. The sample shows about 1.4 million distinct CDR3 sequences, around 59% of them seen only once. Study-wide results and limits: Both naive CD4+ cell counts and diversity were greater in long-lived donors than in aged donors.

With regard to this clonotype: The antigen remains unidentified.

This sequence originates from a man aged 18 to 30 in good health. The specimen sequenced was blood. The V call is TRBV10-2, the J call TRBJ2-1; 12 bases agree with TRBD2. The chain's CDR3 is CATKTTSGSNEQFF. CDR3 sequence (DNA): TGCGCCACCAAAACGACTAGCGGGAGCAATGAGCAGTTCTTC.